This T cell receptor beta chain derives from a study of cytomegalovirus exposure and HLA in healthy donors. Germline CDR1 and CDR2: MNHEY and SMNVEV (reference sequence). The V and J ends lost 6 bases and 13 bases, in that order; junction bases with no gene match: 15. The CDR3 runs 15 residues. In the PCR, 60 Vbeta and 13 Jbeta primers were used. The table came from immunoSEQ multiplex PCR; TCRdb's copy has only in-frame clones and leaves some out. This sample has about 100,000 clones; just under 80% occur once, and the top ten carry approximately 7.9%. This chain uses TRBV27 with TRBJ1-6; 7 bases map to TRBD1. The source material was PBMCs. The clonotype was recovered from a man aged 25-45 years in good health and CMV-seronegative. The CDR3 sequence is CASRPLYRGRIPLHF. The CDR3 nucleotides are TGTGCCAGCAGGCCCCTATACAGGGGAAGAATCCCCCTCCACTTT.